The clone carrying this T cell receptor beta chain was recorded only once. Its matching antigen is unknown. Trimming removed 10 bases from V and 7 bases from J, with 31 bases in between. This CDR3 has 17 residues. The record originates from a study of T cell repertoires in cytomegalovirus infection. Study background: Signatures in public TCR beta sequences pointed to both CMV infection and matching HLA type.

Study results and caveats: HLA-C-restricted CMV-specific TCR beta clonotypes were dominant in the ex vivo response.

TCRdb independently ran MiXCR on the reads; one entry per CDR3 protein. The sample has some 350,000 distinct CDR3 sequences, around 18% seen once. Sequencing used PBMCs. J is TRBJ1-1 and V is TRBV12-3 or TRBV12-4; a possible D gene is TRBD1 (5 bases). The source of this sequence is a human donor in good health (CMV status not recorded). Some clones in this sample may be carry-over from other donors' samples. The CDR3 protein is CATIPGGTGRLASEAFF. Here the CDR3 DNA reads TGTGCCACCATCCCGGGGGGTACGGGCCGGCTGGCCAGTGAAGCTTTCTTT.